One and the same sample provided the 11 T cell receptor beta chains below, sequenced in a study of shared clonotypes between healthy human individuals. The method was immunoSEQ multiplex PCR; TCRdb's version includes in-frame clones alone and lacks a portion of them. The sample yields about 1 million clones, about three quarters seen once. The specimen was memory CD4+ T cells sorted from blood. Subset denoted: CD45RA-negative fraction. These receptor sequences come from a man between 18 and 35 years old in good health.

A single count supports this clone. The chain uses TRBV30 and TRBJ2-7, with a tentative D call TRBD2 (6 bases). This CDR3 region has 14 residues. Germline V gene data show CDR1 as GTSNPN and CDR2 as SVGIG (reference sequence). The V end was cut by 2 bases, the J end by 0 bases, with 11 bases between. In nucleotides, the CDR3 is TGTGCCTGGAGTTTCGGGGGTCGCTCCTACGAGCAGTACTTC. Its translation: CAWSFGGRSYEQYF. The entire variable domain, with the rest obtained from reference TRBV30 and TRBJ2-7, is as follows: SQTIHQWPATLVQPVGSPLSLECTVEGTSNPNLYWYRQAAGRGLQLLFYSVGIGQISSEVPQNLSASRPQDRQFILSSKKLLLSDSGFYLCAWSFGGRSYEQYFGPGTRLTVT.

The rearrangement uses TRBV25-1 and TRBJ1-2, with D possibly TRBD1 on 5 matching bases. With 9 bases removed from V and 8 bases from J, the gap between germline ends came to 13 bases. The CDR3 consists of 11 residues. Germline CDR1 and CDR2: MGHDK and SYGVNS. CDR3: CARPRRGGYTF. The CDR3 nucleotides are TGTGCCAGGCCGCGGAGGGGCGGCTACACCTTC.

Points on this clone: Other DNA sequences in the sample encode the same CDR3. The J gene is TRBJ1-3, the V gene TRBV7-2; 8 bases fit TRBD1. CDR1 is SGHTA, CDR2 FQGNSA, per germline. CDR3 length: 13 amino acids. V shed 1 base, J shed 7 bases, and the junction held 0 bases outside the gene matches. CDR3 bases: TGTGCCAGCAGCTTAGGACAGGGGAACACCATATATTTT. This encodes CASSLGQGNTIYF.

The rearrangement links TRBV21-1 to TRBJ2-6; whether TRBD2, the table's D call, matches the DNA was not checked. TRBV21-1 is a pseudogene. The CDR3 is made up of 17 amino acids. CDR3: CASSKGASGSWANVLTF. The CDR3 DNA sequence: TGTGCCAGCAGCAAGGGGGCTAGCGGGAGTTGGGCCAACGTCCTGACTTTC.

The chain combines TRBV6-4 with TRBJ2-2; no reliable D call. V lost 8 bases and J lost 0, with 10 bases in between. The CDR3 has 14 residues. Per the germline V gene, CDR1 is MRHNA and CDR2 is SNTAGT. The CDR3 loop reads CASEGFANTGELFF. CDR3 in DNA: TGTGCCAGCGAAGGGTTCGCGAACACCGGGGAGCTGTTTTTT.

This chain joins TRBV5-1 and TRBJ2-5; 7 nucleotides align to TRBD1. Germline V lookup: CDR1 SGHRS, CDR2 YFSETQ. V lost 5 bases and J lost 2; bases outside the gene matches: 9. The CDR3 has 15 amino acids. DNA for the CDR3: TGCGCCAGCAGTACAGGGGACATGACTCAAGAGACCCAGTACTTC. Its protein is CASSTGDMTQETQYF.

The V call is TRBV9, the J call TRBJ1-1; no clear D. Germline CDR1 and CDR2: SGDLS and YYNGEE. This CDR3 is 15 amino acids long. Trimming removed 4 bases from V and 1 base from J, with 14 bases in between. The CDR3 DNA sequence: TGTGCCAGCAGCCCACAAAGGACGGCGAACACTGAAGCTTTCTTT. This codes for CASSPQRTANTEAFF. Full variable domain (remainder filled in from reference TRBV9 and TRBJ1-1): DSGVTQTPKHLITATGQRVTLRCSPRSGDLSVYWYQQSLDQGLQFLIQYYNGEERAKGNILERFSAQQFPDLHSELNLSSLELGDSALYFCASSPQRTANTEAFFGQGTRLTVV.

The V and J genes are TRBV9 and TRBJ2-4, with 8 positions matching TRBD1. The CDR3 contains 15 residues. The germline CDR1 and CDR2 sequences are SGDLS and YYNGEE. V lost 3 bases to trimming and J lost 3 bases; unmatched junction nucleotides: 5. CDR3 region: CASSAPQGGKNIQYF. CDR3 DNA sequence: TGTGCCAGCAGCGCACCACAGGGGGGCAAAAACATTCAGTACTTC. Together with reference TRBV9 and TRBJ2-4, the CDR3 gives the full variable domain: DSGVTQTPKHLITATGQRVTLRCSPRSGDLSVYWYQQSLDQGLQFLIQYYNGEERAKGNILERFSAQQFPDLHSELNLSSLELGDSALYFCASSAPQGGKNIQYFGAGTRLSVL.

V gene TRBV7-2 combines with J gene TRBJ2-1, with TRBD2 identical over 9 bases. Trimming at V came to 5 bases and at J to 5 bases, leaving 7 bases not matched to a gene. Germline V gene lookup returns CDR1 SGHTA and CDR2 FQGNSA. This CDR3 has 15 amino acids. In DNA form, the CDR3 reads TGTGCCAGCAGCCTATTAGCGGGAGATAACAATGAGCAGTTCTTC. This gives the protein CASSLLAGDNNEQFF.

This clone was counted at least ten times. This rearrangement joins TRBV18 to TRBJ1-4; D is uncertain. Trimming took 5 bases from V and 7 from J, leaving 20 bases between them. Germline V gene data show CDR1 as KGHSH and CDR2 as LQKENI. CDR3 length: 16 amino acids. The CDR3 reads CASSAAKGTLAEKLFF. As DNA, the CDR3 is TGTGCCAGCTCAGCCGCCAAGGGCACGCTGGCTGAAAAACTGTTTTTT.

CDR3 in amino acids: CASSESGGKNIQYF. The CDR3 nucleotides read TGCGCCAGCAGTGAGTCCGGAGGGAAAAACATTCAGTACTTC. The chain employs TRBV10-1 and TRBJ2-4; possibly TRBD2 for D (6 bases). The germline V gene has CDR1 WNHNN and CDR2 SYGVQD (reference sequence). The CDR3 loop spans 14 amino acids. Trimming cost V 0 bases and J 4 bases, with 7 bases left between them.